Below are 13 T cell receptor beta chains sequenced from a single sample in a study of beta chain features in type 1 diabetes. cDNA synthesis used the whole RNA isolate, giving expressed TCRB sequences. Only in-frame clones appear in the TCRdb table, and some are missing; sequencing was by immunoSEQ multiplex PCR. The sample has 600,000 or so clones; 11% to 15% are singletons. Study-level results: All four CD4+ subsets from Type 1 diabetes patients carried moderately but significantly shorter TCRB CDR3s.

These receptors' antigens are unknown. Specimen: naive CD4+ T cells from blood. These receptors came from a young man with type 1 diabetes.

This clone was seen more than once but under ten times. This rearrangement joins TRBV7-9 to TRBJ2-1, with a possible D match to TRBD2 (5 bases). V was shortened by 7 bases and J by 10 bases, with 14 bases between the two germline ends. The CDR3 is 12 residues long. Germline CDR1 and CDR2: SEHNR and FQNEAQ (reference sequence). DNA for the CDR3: TGTGCCAGCAATTTGAGGAGCGGCGAGCAGTTCTTC. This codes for CASNLRSGEQFF.

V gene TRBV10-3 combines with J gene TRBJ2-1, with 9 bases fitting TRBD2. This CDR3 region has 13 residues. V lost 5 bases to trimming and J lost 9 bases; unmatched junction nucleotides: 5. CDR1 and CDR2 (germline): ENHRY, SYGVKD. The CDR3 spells CAISSGRRGEQFF. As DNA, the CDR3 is TGTGCCATCAGTAGCGGGAGGAGAGGTGAGCAGTTCTTC.

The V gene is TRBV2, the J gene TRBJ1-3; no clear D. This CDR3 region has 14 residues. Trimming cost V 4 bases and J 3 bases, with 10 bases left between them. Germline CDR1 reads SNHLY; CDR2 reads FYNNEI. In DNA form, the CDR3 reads TGTGCCAGCAGTGGGCAGGAGCTTGGAAACACCATATATTTT. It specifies CASSGQELGNTIYF.

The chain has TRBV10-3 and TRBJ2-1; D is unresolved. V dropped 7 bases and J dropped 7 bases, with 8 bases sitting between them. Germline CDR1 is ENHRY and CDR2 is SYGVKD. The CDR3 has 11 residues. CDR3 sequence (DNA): TGTGCCATCATGCAAATAAATGAGCAGTTCTTC. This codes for CAIMQINEQFF.

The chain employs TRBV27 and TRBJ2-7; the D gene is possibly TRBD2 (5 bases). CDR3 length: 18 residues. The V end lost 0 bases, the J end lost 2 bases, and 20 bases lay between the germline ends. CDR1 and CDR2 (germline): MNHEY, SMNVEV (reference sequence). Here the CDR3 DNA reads TGTGCCAGCAGTTTATCCGGGAATTTCCCCAGTTTGACCTACGAGCAGTACTTC. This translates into CASSLSGNFPSLTYEQYF.

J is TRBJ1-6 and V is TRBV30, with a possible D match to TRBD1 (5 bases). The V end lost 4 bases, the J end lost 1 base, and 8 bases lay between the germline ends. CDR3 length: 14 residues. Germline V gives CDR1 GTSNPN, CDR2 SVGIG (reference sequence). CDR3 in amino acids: CAWTGPSYNSPLHF. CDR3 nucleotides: TGTGCCTGGACAGGGCCTTCCTATAATTCACCCCTCCACTTT.

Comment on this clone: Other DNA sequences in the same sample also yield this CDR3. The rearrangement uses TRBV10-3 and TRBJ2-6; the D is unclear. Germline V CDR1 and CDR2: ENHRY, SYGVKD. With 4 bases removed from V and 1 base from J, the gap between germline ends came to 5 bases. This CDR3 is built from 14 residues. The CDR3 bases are TGTGCCATCAGTGCGGGTTCTGGGGCCAACGTCCTGACTTTC. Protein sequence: CAISAGSGANVLTF.

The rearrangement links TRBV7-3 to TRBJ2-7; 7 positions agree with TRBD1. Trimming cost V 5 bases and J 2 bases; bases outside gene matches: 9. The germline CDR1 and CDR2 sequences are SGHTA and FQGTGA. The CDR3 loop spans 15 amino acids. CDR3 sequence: CASSPGQVMTYEQYF. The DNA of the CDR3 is TGTGCCAGCAGCCCAGGACAGGTTATGACCTACGAGCAGTACTTC.

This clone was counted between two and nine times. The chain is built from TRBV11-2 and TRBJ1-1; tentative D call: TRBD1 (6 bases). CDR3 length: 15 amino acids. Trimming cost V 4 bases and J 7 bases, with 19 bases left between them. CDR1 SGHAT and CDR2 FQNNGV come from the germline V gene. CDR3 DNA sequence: TGTGCCAGCAGCTCACTCCTGGACAGCCCCAATGAAGCTTTCTTT. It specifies CASSSLLDSPNEAFF.

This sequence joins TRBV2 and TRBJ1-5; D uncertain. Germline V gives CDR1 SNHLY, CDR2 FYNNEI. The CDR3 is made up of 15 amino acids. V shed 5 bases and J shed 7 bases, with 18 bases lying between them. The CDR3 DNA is TGTGCCAGCAGTTCCGTTCTACCGCCGGCACAGCCCCAGCATTTT. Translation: CASSSVLPPAQPQHF.

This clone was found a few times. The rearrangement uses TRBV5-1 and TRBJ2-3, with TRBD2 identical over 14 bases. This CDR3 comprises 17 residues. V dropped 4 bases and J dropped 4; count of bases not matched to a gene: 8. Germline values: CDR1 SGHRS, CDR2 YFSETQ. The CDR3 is CASSGGLAGVLADTQYF. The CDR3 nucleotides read TGCGCCAGCAGCGGGGGACTAGCGGGAGTCTTAGCAGATACGCAGTATTTT.

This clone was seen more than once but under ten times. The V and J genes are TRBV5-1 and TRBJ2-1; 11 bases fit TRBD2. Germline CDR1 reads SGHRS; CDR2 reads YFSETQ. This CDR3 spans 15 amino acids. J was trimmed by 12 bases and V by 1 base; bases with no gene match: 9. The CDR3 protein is CASSLTSGGLVGQFF. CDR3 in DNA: TGCGCCAGCAGCTTGACTAGCGGGGGACTCGTAGGGCAGTTCTTC.

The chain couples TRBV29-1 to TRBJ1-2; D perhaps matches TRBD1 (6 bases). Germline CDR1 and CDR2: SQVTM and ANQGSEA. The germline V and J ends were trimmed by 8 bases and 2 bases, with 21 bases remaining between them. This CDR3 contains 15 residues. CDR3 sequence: CSTEGDRTANYGYTF. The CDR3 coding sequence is TGCAGCACCGAAGGGGATCGGACAGCGAACTATGGCTACACCTTC.